These 30 T cell receptor beta chains share one sample of origin, sequenced in a study of cytomegalovirus exposure and HLA in healthy donors. The PCR employed 60 Vbeta primers together with 13 Jbeta primers. Generated by immunoSEQ multiplex PCR, the TCRdb table keeps only in-frame clones and is missing some. The data hold some 160,000 clones, with roughly a tenth observed a single time. Sequenced: PBMCs. These TCRs come from a male donor in good health and CMV-seronegative.

The rearrangement links TRBV7-3 to TRBJ2-3; 14 nucleotides align to TRBD2. The germline CDR1 and CDR2 sequences are SGHTA and FQGTGA. The CDR3 loop spans 18 amino acids. V trimming: 4 bases; J trimming: 2 bases; junction bases outside the gene matches: 8. The DNA of the CDR3 is TGTGCCAGCAGCTCCGGGACTAGCGGGAGACGGAACACAGATACGCAGTATTTT. Translated: CASSSGTSGRRNTDTQYF.

The rearrangement uses TRBV19 and TRBJ2-5; tentative D call: TRBD1 (6 bases). V was shortened by 9 bases and J by 5 bases, with 19 bases between the two germline ends. This CDR3 region has 14 residues. In germline, CDR1 is LNHDA, CDR2 SQIVND (reference sequence). In DNA, the CDR3 is TGTGCCAGCCGGGACACCCTCCGCGATGAGACCCAGTACTTC. Translated, it gives CASRDTLRDETQYF.

A remark on this clone: The same CDR3 also results from other DNA sequences found in this sample. This rearrangement joins TRBV19 to TRBJ2-7; 8 bases align to TRBD1. Germline CDR1 LNHDA, CDR2 SQIVND (reference sequence). The CDR3 totals 15 residues. J lost 0 bases, V lost 5 bases, and 6 bases had no gene match. The CDR3 loop is CASSQGQGGSYEQYF. In DNA, the CDR3 is TGTGCCAGTAGTCAAGGACAGGGAGGCTCCTACGAGCAGTACTTC.

The CDR3 region has the DNA TGTGCCACCCGGCTAGCGGCTGGGGAGCAGTACTTC. Translation: CATRLAAGEQYF. The J gene is TRBJ2-7, the V gene TRBV6-1, with 7 nucleotides matching TRBD2. CDR1 MNHNS and CDR2 SASEGT come from the germline V gene. The CDR3 consists of 12 residues. J gave up 7 bases and V 10 bases, and 10 bases lay outside the gene matches.

This chain links TRBV5-6 with TRBJ2-1, with 8 bases that match TRBD2. Germline V CDR1 and CDR2: SGHDT, YYEEEE. Trimming removed 1 base from V and 15 bases from J; junction bases left unmatched: 9. The CDR3 runs 13 residues. CDR3 nucleotide sequence: TGTGCCAGCAGCTTGTTTCCGGGGGGGCCCCCGTTCTTC. It encodes CASSLFPGGPPFF.

V usage is TRBV7-2 and J usage is TRBJ1-1; D possibly corresponds to TRBD1 (5 bases). The CDR3 sequence is 14 residues long. Trimming left V 1 base short and J 1 base short, with 7 bases between. Germline V CDR1 and CDR2: SGHTA, FQGNSA. The CDR3 sequence: CASSLGGWNTEAFF. For the CDR3, the DNA is TGTGCCAGCAGCTTAGGGGGCTGGAACACTGAAGCTTTCTTT.

The chain links TRBV11-2 to TRBJ1-2, with D unresolved. V dropped 0 bases and J dropped 1 base, with 6 bases sitting between them. Germline V gene sequence: CDR1 SGHAT, CDR2 FQNNGV. CDR3 size: 14 residues. CDR3 nucleotide sequence: TGTGCCAGCAGCTTAGACGGTTTTAACTATGGCTACACCTTC. Translation: CASSLDGFNYGYTF.

The rearrangement uses TRBV7-9 and TRBJ2-5, with 10 positions matching TRBD1. The CDR3 loop spans 16 amino acids. The V gene end was trimmed by 5 bases and the J gene end by 2 bases; junction bases not matched to a gene: 8. CDR1 is SEHNR, CDR2 FQNEAQ, per germline (reference sequence). CDR3 in amino acids: CASSMIGGQGQETQYF. The CDR3 bases are TGTGCCAGCAGCATGATAGGGGGACAGGGGCAAGAGACCCAGTACTTC. Based on the CDR3 plus reference TRBV7-9 and TRBJ2-5, the full variable domain is DTGVSQNPRHKITKRGQNVTFRCDPISEHNRLYWYRQTLGQGPEFLTYFQNEAQLEKSRLLSDRFSAERPKGSFSTLEIQRTEQGDSAMYLCASSMIGGQGQETQYFGPGTRLLVL.

This clone occurred a few times. V gene TRBV6-5 combines with J gene TRBJ2-5; D is perhaps TRBD1 (6 bases). With 0 bases removed from V and 3 bases from J, the gap between germline ends came to 8 bases. From germline, CDR1 is MNHEY and CDR2 SVGAGI. The CDR3 is 14 amino acids. DNA for the CDR3: TGTGCCAGCAGTTACTCATGGACAGAAGAGACCCAGTACTTC. Residues: CASSYSWTEETQYF.

As for this clone: Additional DNA sequences in this sample encode the identical CDR3. CDR3: CASSLGTGNQPQHF. Written as DNA, the CDR3 is TGTGCCAGCAGCTTAGGGACAGGCAATCAGCCCCAGCATTTT. The chain joins TRBV5-6 to TRBJ1-5; 7 nucleotides agree with TRBD1. CDR3 length equals 14 residues. V lost 2 bases, J lost 2 bases, and 1 base stayed unmatched. Germline lookup yields CDR1 SGHDT and CDR2 YYEEEE. The complete variable domain, with remaining parts taken from reference TRBV5-6 and TRBJ1-5, reads DAGVTQSPTHLIKTRGQQVTLRCSPKSGHDTVSWYQQALGQGPQFIFQYYEEEERQRGNFPDRFSGHQFPNYSSELNVNALLLGDSALYLCASSLGTGNQPQHFGDGTRLSIL.

The genes are TRBV6-1 and TRBJ1-1; perhaps TRBD1 as D (5 bases). This CDR3 is built from 11 residues. Germline-derived CDR1 and CDR2 are MNHNS and SASEGT. Trimming stripped 10 bases from V and 5 bases from J, with 11 bases between. The CDR3 DNA reads as TGTGCCACGAAAAGACAGACTGAAGCTTTCTTT. Protein sequence: CATKRQTEAFF.

The chain has TRBV2 and TRBJ2-7; 7 nucleotides align to TRBD2. The CDR3 is made up of 13 amino acids. From germline, CDR1 is SNHLY and CDR2 FYNNEI. Trimming removed 8 bases from V and 1 base from J; junction bases left unmatched: 5. This CDR3 reads CASEAGRSYEQYF. In DNA form, the CDR3 reads TGTGCCAGCGAAGCGGGGCGATCCTACGAGCAGTACTTC.

V usage is TRBV5-1 and J usage is TRBJ2-3; tentative D call: TRBD2 (6 bases). Trimming stripped 2 bases from V and 4 bases from J, with 17 bases between. There are 16 residues in the CDR3. Per germline, CDR1 SGHRS and CDR2 YFSETQ. CDR3: CASSFGGEASADTQYF. The CDR3 nucleotides read TGCGCCAGCAGCTTCGGGGGTGAGGCTAGCGCAGATACGCAGTATTTT.

The V call is TRBV6-1, the J call TRBJ2-7, with 10 bases identical to TRBD1. The trim removed 4 bases at V and 4 bases at J, leaving 7 bases unmatched. CDR1 MNHNS and CDR2 SASEGT come from the germline V gene. This CDR3 comprises 15 residues. The CDR3 loop reads CASSGDRGFSYEQYF. In DNA form, the CDR3 reads TGTGCCAGCAGTGGGGACAGGGGTTTCAGTTACGAGCAGTACTTC.

This clone has only a few counts. J is TRBJ2-3 and V is TRBV4-3; a possible D gene is TRBD2 (6 bases). CDR1 LGHNA and CDR2 YSLEER come from the germline V gene. This CDR3 has 16 amino acids. Trimming took off 3 bases at V and 2 bases at J, with 15 bases between the two ends. This chain's CDR3 is CASSQIGGGPTDTQYF. As DNA, the CDR3 is TGCGCCAGCAGCCAGATTGGGGGAGGACCCACAGATACGCAGTATTTT.

This clone was observed a few times. The chain links TRBV29-1 to TRBJ2-5; 10 positions match TRBD2. The CDR3 consists of 16 residues. Germline-derived CDR1 and CDR2 are SQVTM and ANQGSEA. The junction had 11 bases not matched to a gene; V was cut back by 2 bases and J by 5 bases. This CDR3 is CSVERTSGTVRETQYF. CDR3 sequence (DNA): TGCAGCGTTGAAAGGACTAGCGGCACTGTCCGGGAGACCCAGTACTTC.

This chain joins TRBV5-1 and TRBJ1-2; 8 positions match TRBD1. V was clipped by 4 bases and J by 3 bases; unmatched bases: 8. Germline assignment: CDR1 SGHRS and CDR2 YFSETQ. CDR3 length: 15 residues. CDR3 bases: TGCGCCAGCAGCCCTGGACAGGGTGACGACTATGGCTACACCTTC. It yields the protein CASSPGQGDDYGYTF. The full variable domain, completed using reference TRBV5-1 and TRBJ1-2, is KAGVTQTPRYLIKTRGQQVTLSCSPISGHRSVSWYQQTPGQGLQFLFEYFSETQRNKGNFPGRFSGRQFSNSRSEMNVSTLELGDSALYLCASSPGQGDDYGYTFGSGTRLTVV.

The V call is TRBV11-2, the J call TRBJ2-5; 7 nucleotides line up with TRBD1. The length of the CDR3 is 18 residues. V lost 0 bases to trimming and J lost 4 bases; unmatched junction nucleotides: 14. CDR1 and CDR2 (germline): SGHAT, FQNNGV. The CDR3 loop reads CASSLDRFIRQGLETQYF. The DNA of the CDR3 is TGTGCCAGCAGCTTAGATCGGTTTATAAGACAGGGTCTAGAGACCCAGTACTTC.

The chain links TRBV10-3 to TRBJ2-1; TRBD1 matches at 10 bases. This CDR3 has 13 residues. The J segment lost 6 bases and the V segment lost 6 bases, leaving 2 bases of the junction unmatched. Germline CDR1 is ENHRY and CDR2 is SYGVKD. The CDR3 DNA reads TGTGCCATCAGCCGGGACAGGGGCAATGAGCAGTTCTTC. Its protein is CAISRDRGNEQFF.

This chain links TRBV19 with TRBJ2-3, with a possible D match to TRBD1 (5 bases). CDR3 length: 13 amino acids. Trimming took off 5 bases at V and 6 bases at J, with 12 bases between the two ends. Per the germline V gene, CDR1 is LNHDA and CDR2 is SQIVND (reference sequence). The CDR3 coding sequence is TGTGCCAGTAGTCTGGGGCTGGCGGATACGCAGTATTTT. Translation gives CASSLGLADTQYF.

This clone was observed a handful of times. The V call is TRBV11-1, the J call TRBJ2-7, with D perhaps matching TRBD2 (6 bases). Germline V CDR1 and CDR2: SGHAT, FQDESV (reference sequence). V was clipped by 1 base and J by 2 bases, with 9 bases between them. The CDR3 totals 14 residues. CDR3 region: CASSLEGLPYEQYF. Written as DNA, the CDR3 is TGTGCCAGCAGCTTAGAGGGACTGCCCTACGAGCAGTACTTC.

The rearrangement links TRBV4-2 to TRBJ2-7; TRBD1 matches at 9 bases. Germline V gene sequence: CDR1 LGHNA, CDR2 YNFKEQ. Trimming cost V 4 bases and J 2 bases; bases outside gene matches: 15. The CDR3 is made up of 18 amino acids. DNA for the CDR3: TGTGCCAGCAGCCTAAGTACACTCGGACAGGGGTCTACCTACGAGCAGTACTTC. Translated, it gives CASSLSTLGQGSTYEQYF.

There are a few counts of this clone. The rearrangement uses TRBV18 and TRBJ1-5; D might be TRBD1 (5 bases). V was clipped by 2 bases and J by 5 bases, with 10 bases between them. Germline V gene data show CDR1 as KGHSH and CDR2 as LQKENI. The CDR3 totals 14 residues. The CDR3 here is CASSPGVGDQPQHF. As DNA, the CDR3 is TGTGCCAGCTCACCAGGGGTAGGGGATCAGCCCCAGCATTTT.

In its sample, this clone was seen a few times. The V gene is TRBV7-9, the J gene TRBJ2-7; 7 bases match TRBD2. This CDR3 region has 15 residues. Germline lookup yields CDR1 SEHNR and CDR2 FQNEAQ (reference sequence). V was clipped by 2 bases and J by 3 bases; unmatched bases: 7. CDR3 protein: CASSLSISGGYEQYF. The CDR3 nucleotides are TGTGCCAGCAGCTTAAGTATTTCGGGAGGCTACGAGCAGTACTTC.

This clone was seen a few times. This rearrangement joins TRBV5-1 to TRBJ2-7; weak D call: TRBD1 (5 bases). The CDR3 is made up of 16 amino acids. Germline-derived CDR1 and CDR2 are SGHRS and YFSETQ. Between the trimmed V and J ends, which lost 0 bases and 3 bases, there was a span of 16 bases. The CDR3 is CASSLEYPGRVYEQYF. CDR3 in DNA: TGCGCCAGCAGCTTGGAATATCCGGGCAGGGTCTACGAGCAGTACTTC.

The chain couples TRBV5-4 to TRBJ2-5; the match to TRBD2 covers 16 bases. The germline gives CDR1 SGHNT, CDR2 YYREEE (reference sequence). CDR3 length: 15 residues. V lost 5 bases to trimming and J lost 5 bases; unmatched junction nucleotides: 3. The CDR3 region has the DNA TGTGCCAGCAGATCGGGACTAGCGGGGGGGGAGACCCAGTACTTC. Amino acids: CASRSGLAGGETQYF. Variable domain in full (rest from reference TRBV5-4 and TRBJ2-5): ETGVTQSPTHLIKTRGQQVTLRCSSQSGHNTVSWYQQALGQGPQFIFQYYREEENGRGNFPPRFSGLQFPNYSSELNVNALELDDSALYLCASRSGLAGGETQYFGPGTRLLVL.

This clone was observed a few times. This chain joins TRBV7-3 and TRBJ2-1; a weak D match, TRBD2 (7 bases). Per germline, CDR1 SGHTA and CDR2 FQGTGA. This CDR3 spans 15 amino acids. Trimming took 4 bases from V and 5 from J, leaving 15 bases between them. The CDR3 bases are TGTGCCAGCAGCTCCAGAGGGGGACTAAACAATGAGCAGTTCTTC. Translating gives CASSSRGGLNNEQFF.

This clone was counted only a few times. The chain combines TRBV18 with TRBJ2-2, with a tentative D call TRBD1 (6 bases). Germline V lookup: CDR1 KGHSH, CDR2 LQKENI. V lost 3 bases and J lost 2, with 16 bases in between. The CDR3 is 17 amino acids. In DNA form, the CDR3 reads TGTGCCAGCTCACCCACCCACCGGGACATAAACACCGGGGAGCTGTTTTTT. Translation gives CASSPTHRDINTGELFF.

V usage is TRBV18 and J usage is TRBJ1-3; no clear D. CDR1 and CDR2 (germline): KGHSH, LQKENI. V lost 0 bases, J lost 0 bases, and 9 bases lay in between. There are 16 residues in the CDR3. CDR3 protein: CASSPPDGSSGNTIYF. In DNA form, the CDR3 reads TGTGCCAGCTCACCACCGGACGGGAGCTCTGGAAACACCATATATTTT.

This clone was found a few times. This chain connects TRBV2 to TRBJ2-7, with 13 bases lining up with TRBD2. CDR3 length equals 17 residues. V gave up 5 bases and J gave up 2 bases; unmatched junction bases: 9. Germline-derived CDR1 and CDR2 are SNHLY and FYNNEI. The DNA for the CDR3 is TGTGCCAGCAGTCAGCGACTAGCGGGGGGCCGCGCCTACGAGCAGTACTTC. It encodes CASSQRLAGGRAYEQYF.